This entry lists 20 T cell receptor beta chains sequenced from one sample in a study of shared clonotypes between healthy human individuals. Only in-frame clones appear in the TCRdb table, and some are missing; sequencing was by immunoSEQ multiplex PCR. The data hold 2 million to 2.5 million clones, with about nine tenths observed a single time. The sample taken for sequencing was naive CD4+ T cells from PBMCs. The sample's subset: CD45RA+ positively selected. Receptors were obtained from a man in his late teens or twenties in good health. Some clones in this sample may be carry-over from other donors' samples.

The genes are TRBV28 and TRBJ1-4; perhaps TRBD1 as D (6 bases). With 3 bases removed from V and 3 bases from J, the gap between germline ends came to 26 bases. Per the germline V gene, CDR1 is MDHEN and CDR2 is SYDVKM. This CDR3 spans 20 amino acids. CDR3 nucleotides: TGTGCCAGCAGTTTCCTTGCCGGCAGGGAGTTTAGGGGGTCTAATGAAAAACTGTTTTTT. It encodes CASSFLAGREFRGSNEKLFF.

This chain links TRBV27 with TRBJ2-5; D is unresolved. Trimming removed 5 bases at V and 2 bases at J, with 12 bases between. Germline CDR1 MNHEY, CDR2 SMNVEV (reference sequence). CDR3 length equals 14 residues. The CDR3, as DNA: TGTGCCAGCAGTCCATCGGTGTCGCAAGAGACCCAGTACTTC. Protein product: CASSPSVSQETQYF.

The chain combines TRBV2 with TRBJ2-1; D remains unclear. The CDR3 consists of 12 residues. CDR1 SNHLY and CDR2 FYNNEI come from the germline V gene. Trimming pared 6 bases from V and 5 bases from J, leaving 8 bases between. The CDR3 reads CASSFLDNEQFF. For the CDR3, the DNA is TGTGCCAGCAGCTTCCTCGACAATGAGCAGTTCTTC.

This chain joins TRBV7-9 and TRBJ1-2; D call uncertain. The germline V gene encodes CDR1 SEHNR and CDR2 FQNEAQ (reference sequence). V was shortened by 5 bases and J by 8 bases, with 12 bases between the two germline ends. The CDR3 is 12 residues long. CDR3 DNA: TGTGCCAGCAGCCATAACAACAGAGGCTACACCTTC. Its translation: CASSHNNRGYTF.

The gene calls are TRBV5-1 and TRBJ2-3; tentatively, D is TRBD1 (6 bases). Germline CDR1 SGHRS, CDR2 YFSETQ. The CDR3 runs to 13 residues. The germline V and J ends were trimmed by 4 bases and 6 bases, with 12 bases remaining between them. The CDR3 bases are TGCGCCAGCAGCGACCAGGGGATGGATACGCAGTATTTT. Its translation is CASSDQGMDTQYF. Complete variable domain (other parts from reference TRBV5-1 and TRBJ2-3): KAGVTQTPRYLIKTRGQQVTLSCSPISGHRSVSWYQQTPGQGLQFLFEYFSETQRNKGNFPGRFSGRQFSNSRSEMNVSTLELGDSALYLCASSDQGMDTQYFGPGTRLTVL.

The chain uses TRBV7-2 and TRBJ2-3; TRBD2 matches at 8 bases. Germline values: CDR1 SGHTA, CDR2 FQGNSA. After removal of 5 bases from V and 4 bases from J, the junction contained 8 bases not matched to a gene. CDR3 size: 15 residues. The CDR3 bases are TGTGCCAGCAGCCCGGGGGGGACAAAATCAGATACGCAGTATTTT. Protein sequence: CASSPGGTKSDTQYF.

The J gene is TRBJ2-1, the V gene TRBV5-4, with 8 positions matching TRBD1. The CDR3 sequence is 16 residues long. The germline CDR1 and CDR2 sequences are SGHNT and YYREEE (reference sequence). J was trimmed by 6 bases and V by 4 bases; bases with no gene match: 12. CDR3 DNA: TGTGCCAGCAGCAGCCAGGGGGCAGGACATGGCAATGAGCAGTTCTTC. The encoded protein is CASSSQGAGHGNEQFF. Using reference TRBV5-4 and TRBJ2-1 for the parts outside the CDR3, the full variable domain is ETGVTQSPTHLIKTRGQQVTLRCSSQSGHNTVSWYQQALGQGPQFIFQYYREEENGRGNFPPRFSGLQFPNYSSELNVNALELDDSALYLCASSSQGAGHGNEQFFGPGTRLTVL.

On this clone: In the same sample, other DNA sequences code for this CDR3. CDR3 DNA sequence: TGTGCCAGCTCACCCAGACAGGGGCGGACAGATACGCAGTATTTT. Translation: CASSPRQGRTDTQYF. This chain links TRBV18 with TRBJ2-3; 8 bases are a match to TRBD1. In germline, CDR1 is KGHSH, CDR2 LQKENI. The CDR3 sequence is 15 residues long. V lost 3 bases and J lost 3; bases outside the gene matches: 5.

In DNA form, the CDR3 reads TGTGCCAGCAGCTTAACGAGGGGAAGCGATACGCAGTATTTT. This codes for CASSLTRGSDTQYF. This chain links TRBV7-3 with TRBJ2-3, with D perhaps given as TRBD1 or TRBD2 (5 bases each). The CDR3 has 14 amino acids. Germline V lookup: CDR1 SGHTA, CDR2 FQGTGA. Trimming pared 0 bases from V and 6 bases from J, leaving 10 bases between.

V usage is TRBV2 and J usage is TRBJ1-1, with TRBD1 as a possible D gene (5 bases). This CDR3 has 15 amino acids. The V and J ends lost 4 bases and 0 bases respectively, with 12 bases between them. CDR1 is SNHLY and CDR2 is FYNNEI in the germline V gene. DNA of the CDR3: TGTGCCAGCAGTGTCCGCAGGGAGATGAACACTGAAGCTTTCTTT. Protein product: CASSVRREMNTEAFF.

The rearrangement links TRBV18 to TRBJ2-2, with TRBD1 matching over 7 bases. In germline, CDR1 is KGHSH, CDR2 LQKENI. J lost 5 bases, V lost 0 bases, and 6 bases had no gene match. The CDR3 runs to 16 residues. The CDR3 nucleotides are TGTGCCAGCTCACCACCTGCAAGGGGGCATACCGGGGAGCTGTTTTTT. Protein: CASSPPARGHTGELFF.

The V and J genes are TRBV19 and TRBJ1-4; perhaps TRBD1 as D (5 bases). Deletions cut 4 bases from V and 4 bases from J, with 10 bases between. This CDR3 has 14 amino acids. The germline CDR1 and CDR2 sequences are LNHDA and SQIVND (reference sequence). The CDR3 sequence: CASSTWGFNEKLFF. For the CDR3, the DNA is TGTGCCAGTAGTACCTGGGGCTTTAATGAAAAACTGTTTTTT.

The chain has TRBV27 and TRBJ2-7; 8 positions match TRBD2. Trimming cost V 0 bases and J 5 bases; bases outside gene matches: 15. The CDR3 has 18 residues. Germline CDR1 reads MNHEY; CDR2 reads SMNVEV (reference sequence). In DNA, the CDR3 is TGTGCCAGCAGTTTATCTGGTAGCGGGAACCTAGCAGGGCACGAGCAGTACTTC. This codes for CASSLSGSGNLAGHEQYF.

This chain uses TRBV6-6 with TRBJ2-1, with 7 bases lining up with TRBD1. This CDR3 has 14 residues. The trim removed 10 bases at V and 9 bases at J, leaving 15 bases unmatched. The germline V gene encodes CDR1 MNHNY and CDR2 SVGAGI (reference sequence). The CDR3 is CAISDTGALGEQFF. In nucleotides, the CDR3 is TGTGCCATCTCCGATACAGGGGCGCTAGGTGAGCAGTTCTTC.

The V call is TRBV4-1, the J call TRBJ1-1; TRBD1 aligns across 8 bases. This CDR3 comprises 15 residues. With V trimmed by 4 bases and J by 11 bases, 15 bases remained unmatched. Germline values: CDR1 MGHRA, CDR2 YSYEKL. This chain's CDR3 is CASSPTPSGGAGAFF. As DNA, the CDR3 is TGCGCCAGCAGCCCCACGCCCTCAGGGGGCGCGGGGGCTTTCTTT.

The V gene is TRBV15, the J gene TRBJ2-7, with D possibly being TRBD1 (5 bases). From germline, CDR1 is LNHNV and CDR2 YYDKDF (reference sequence). The CDR3 covers 14 residues. Trimming took 6 bases from V and 6 from J, leaving 18 bases between them. CDR3 loop: CATRLTRGRGEQYF. The CDR3 nucleotides are TGTGCCACCAGATTAACCAGAGGAAGGGGCGAGCAGTACTTC.

V usage is TRBV2 and J usage is TRBJ2-5, with D perhaps TRBD1 (6 bases). The V end lost 7 bases, the J end lost 3 bases, and 15 bases lay between the germline ends. The CDR3 spans 14 residues. Germline V gives CDR1 SNHLY, CDR2 FYNNEI. CDR3 residues: CASTYTGFEETQYF. The CDR3 DNA is TGTGCCAGCACCTACACAGGGTTTGAAGAGACCCAGTACTTC.

This clone was observed a single time. CDR3 protein: CASSWNLPGTTGNTIYF. The CDR3 coding sequence is TGTGCCAGCAGTTGGAACCTCCCCGGGACGACGGGGAACACCATATATTTT. V usage is TRBV11-1 and J usage is TRBJ1-3; perhaps TRBD1 as D (5 bases). V shed 6 bases and J shed 7 bases, with 25 bases lying between them. CDR1 and CDR2 from the germline V gene are SGHAT and FQDESV (reference sequence). The CDR3 covers 17 residues.

The chain is built from TRBV7-2 and TRBJ1-3, with TRBD1 matching over 8 bases. The length of the CDR3 is 16 residues. The V gene end was trimmed by 4 bases and the J gene end by 0 bases; junction bases not matched to a gene: 5. Germline CDR1 and CDR2: SGHTA and FQGNSA. The CDR3 sequence is CASSSRGQDSGNTIYF. DNA of the CDR3: TGTGCCAGCAGCTCTCGGGGACAGGACTCTGGAAACACCATATATTTT.

Here the CDR3 reads CASSLEGQGVTYEQYF. In nucleotides, the CDR3 is TGTGCCAGCAGCTTGGAGGGACAGGGGGTTACCTACGAGCAGTACTTC. V and J are TRBV5-8 and TRBJ2-7; TRBD1 aligns across 11 bases. This CDR3 spans 16 amino acids. After removal of 0 bases from V and 2 bases from J, the junction contained 4 bases not matched to a gene. Germline CDR1 reads SGHTS; CDR2 reads YDEGEE.